This T cell receptor beta chain originates from a study of shared clonotypes between healthy human individuals (dated by TCRdb to 2020 to 2021). About the study as a whole: The cohort comprised a couple of women and a few men aged 18 to 49 years. Different laboratories and diverse techniques were used to prepare libraries and sequence TCR repertoires, to increase sequencing depth and limit assay-specific biases. Blood TCR repertoires of about 5 healthy adults were deeply sequenced to estimate repertoire size and the extent of clonotype sharing between individuals. For each donor, three plates each were used for CD4 naive and CD4 memory, two plates were used for CD8 naive, and one plate was used for CD8 memory. Per donor, leukapheresis produced somewhere between about 0.94 and 9 billion PBMCs.

The full study reports these points: Based on pairwise subsampling, the degree of clonotype sharing among donors was expected to be affected by sequencing depth. Rarefaction of sorted-subset datasets indicated incomplete sequencing despite the large sequencing depth. Sampling was restricted to blood, and TCR repertoires in tissues likely differ from the TCR repertoires found in blood. Higher generation probabilities were observed for clonotypes shared by all four sorted-subset donors than for non-shared clonotypes. Naive subsets generally had larger estimated clonotype richness than memory subsets did. The genetic and exposure-history diversity represented was limited by the small number of donors. Around 5% of naive CD4, around 3.6% of naive CD8, roughly 2.4% of memory CD4, and approximately 0.4% of memory CD8 clonotypes were shared across a few donors.

The donors were healthy, HIV-negative adults with no recently reported acute infections or vaccinations. Every donor was a Caucasian adult living in Nashville, Tennessee, USA. Magnetic negative selection was used to enrich CD4+ T cells, after which naive cells were positively selected on CD45RA and the negative fraction became the memory subset. Blood was collected by leukapheresis, and PBMCs were isolated by Ficoll-Histopaque density gradient centrifugation and then cryopreserved in liquid nitrogen vapor phase. Purity and quantity of every magnetically sorted T cell population were checked by analytical flow cytometry. Genomic DNA was isolated from every sorted fraction and measured by UV absorbance on a Nanodrop 2000c. Note on this clone: Its antigen remains unidentified. No much larger clone exists at a distance of one base, and base qualities are not known.

Using the deep immunoSEQ assay, multiplex PCR amplified TCR CDR3 regions from genomic DNA. Extracted genomic DNA from each cell subset was distributed evenly across all wells of several immunoSEQ 96-well plates, and each plate was treated as a replicate. For sorted subsets, about 210 ng of genomic DNA, equivalent to tens of thousands of T cell genomes, went into each replicate PCR. Purified libraries were measured with a Qubit 3.0 fluorometer, size-checked on a Bioanalyzer 2100, and measured again with the KAPA Library Quantification kit. Each immunoSEQ 96-well plate was sequenced on its own single-read 150-cycle Illumina NextSeq 550 flow cell. The authors' analysis ran thus. The immunoSEQ output contained only junctional sequences without quality scores, so filtering could not match that applied to full-length reads. Sequences were annotated with PyIR, a Python wrapper for IgBLAST v1.9, using IMGT germline references to assign V/J genes and CDR3. Reads were filtered out if the reads had weak V/J assignments (E-value above 1e-6), no CDR3, stop codons, out-of-frame junctions, or ambiguous translated residues. V3J clonotypes were defined as sequences sharing the same inferred V gene, J gene, and CDR3 amino acid sequence. Percentage overlap between repertoires was computed as shared unique clonotypes divided by the size of the smaller repertoire. Richness of each repertoire was evaluated using RTK rarefaction, the Chao1 estimator, and Recon v2.1 estimates of unobserved clonotypes. Generation probabilities were computed with OLGA for all TCRbeta clonotypes obtained by the gDNA method from a handful of donors. TCRdb took over this immuneACCESS table, retaining in-frame rearrangements with V and J assigned. Such tables are incomplete; in checked studies, under half of the missing clones stem from an unresolved V gene, and the remainder is unexplained. The D gene and trimming were derived from the DNA, and the V and J assignments and clone size from that table. Within this sample are 2 million to 2.5 million clones, with nearly 97% of them counted one time only. Of the sample, less than 0.15% falls within the top ten clones.

The source of this sequence is a man between 18 and 29 years old in good health. The material sequenced was naive CD4+ T cells sorted from blood. In light of the paper, this sample's cell subset or site label describes: CD45RA+ positively selected.

The CDR3: CASHTGTTDNQPQHF. The DNA sequence follows: TGTGCCAGCCATACCGGGACGACTGACAATCAGCCCCAGCATTTT. This chain is built from TRBV28 and TRBJ1-5, with TRBD1 tentatively as D gene (5 bases match). Its CDR3 holds 15 amino acids, cysteine through phenylalanine. Just CDR3 DNA is preserved here, 45 bases in frame from base 1. Based on the germline V gene, the CDR1 and CDR2 sequences are MDHEN and SYDVKM. The trim is 8 bases for V and 3 bases for J, with a gap of 17 bases between the germline ends.